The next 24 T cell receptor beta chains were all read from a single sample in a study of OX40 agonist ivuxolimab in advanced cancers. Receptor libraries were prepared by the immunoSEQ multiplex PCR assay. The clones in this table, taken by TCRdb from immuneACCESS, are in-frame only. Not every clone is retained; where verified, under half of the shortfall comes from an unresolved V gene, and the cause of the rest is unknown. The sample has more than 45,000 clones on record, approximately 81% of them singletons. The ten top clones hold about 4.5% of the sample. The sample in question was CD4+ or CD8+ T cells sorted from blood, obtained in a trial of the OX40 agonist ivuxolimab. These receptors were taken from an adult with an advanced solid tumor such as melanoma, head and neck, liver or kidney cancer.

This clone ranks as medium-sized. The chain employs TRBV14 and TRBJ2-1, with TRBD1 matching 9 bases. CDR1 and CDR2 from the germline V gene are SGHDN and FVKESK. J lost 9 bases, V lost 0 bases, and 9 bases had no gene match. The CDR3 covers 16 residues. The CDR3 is CASSQDVGQGTAEQFF. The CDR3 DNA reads TGTGCCAGCAGCCAAGATGTCGGACAGGGGACGGCTGAGCAGTTCTTC.

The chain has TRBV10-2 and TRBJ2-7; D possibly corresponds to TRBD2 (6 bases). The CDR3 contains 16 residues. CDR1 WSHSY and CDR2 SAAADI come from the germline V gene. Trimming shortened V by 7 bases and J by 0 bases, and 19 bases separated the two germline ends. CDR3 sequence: CASTTVGGDSSYEQYF. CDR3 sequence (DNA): TGCGCCAGCACAACAGTTGGAGGGGACTCCTCCTACGAGCAGTACTTC.

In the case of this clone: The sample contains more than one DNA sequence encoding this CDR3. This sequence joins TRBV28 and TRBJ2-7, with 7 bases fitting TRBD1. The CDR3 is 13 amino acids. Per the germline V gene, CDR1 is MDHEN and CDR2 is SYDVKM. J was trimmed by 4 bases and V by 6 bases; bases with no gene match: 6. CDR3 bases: TGTGCCAGCAGCATCGACAGGGCGTACGAGCAGTACTTC. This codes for CASSIDRAYEQYF. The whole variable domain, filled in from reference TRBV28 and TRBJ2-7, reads DVKVTQSSRYLVKRTGEKVFLECVQDMDHENMFWYRQDPGLGLRLIYFSYDVKMKEKGDIPEGYSVSREKKERFSLILESASTNQTSMYLCASSIDRAYEQYFGPGTRLTVT.

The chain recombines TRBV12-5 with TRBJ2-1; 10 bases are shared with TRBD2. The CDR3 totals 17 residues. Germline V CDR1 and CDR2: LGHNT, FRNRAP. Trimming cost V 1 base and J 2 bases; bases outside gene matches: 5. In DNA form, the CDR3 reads TGTGCTAGTGGTTTGGCAGCGGGAGGGCTCGCCTACAATGAGCAGTTCTTC. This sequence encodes CASGLAAGGLAYNEQFF.

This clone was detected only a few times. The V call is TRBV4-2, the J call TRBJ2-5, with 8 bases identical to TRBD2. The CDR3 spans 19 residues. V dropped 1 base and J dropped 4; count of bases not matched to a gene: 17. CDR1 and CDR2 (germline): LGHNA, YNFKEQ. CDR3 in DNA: TGTGCCAGCAGCCAAGCGGCCGGGAGGGCCCTCGGGGCACGAGAGACCCAGTACTTC. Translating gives CASSQAAGRALGARETQYF.

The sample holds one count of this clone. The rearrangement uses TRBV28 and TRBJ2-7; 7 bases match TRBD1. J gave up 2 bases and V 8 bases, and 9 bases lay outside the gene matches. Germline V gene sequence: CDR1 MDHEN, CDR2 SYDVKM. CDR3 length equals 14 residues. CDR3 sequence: CASGLQGITYEQYF. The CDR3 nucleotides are TGTGCCAGCGGGCTACAGGGGATTACCTACGAGCAGTACTTC.

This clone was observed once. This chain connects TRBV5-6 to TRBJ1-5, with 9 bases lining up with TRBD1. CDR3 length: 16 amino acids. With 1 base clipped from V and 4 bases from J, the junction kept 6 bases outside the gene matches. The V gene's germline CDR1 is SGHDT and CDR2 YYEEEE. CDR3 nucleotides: TGTGCCAGCAGCTTGTTTGCGGGACAGGGAAATCAGCCCCAGCATTTT. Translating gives CASSLFAGQGNQPQHF.

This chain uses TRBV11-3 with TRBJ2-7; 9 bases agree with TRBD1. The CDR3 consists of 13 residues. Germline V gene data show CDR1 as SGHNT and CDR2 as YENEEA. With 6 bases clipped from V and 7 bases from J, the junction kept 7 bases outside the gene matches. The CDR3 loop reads CASSPTTGGEQYF. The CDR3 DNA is TGTGCCAGCAGTCCAACGACAGGGGGGGAGCAGTACTTC.

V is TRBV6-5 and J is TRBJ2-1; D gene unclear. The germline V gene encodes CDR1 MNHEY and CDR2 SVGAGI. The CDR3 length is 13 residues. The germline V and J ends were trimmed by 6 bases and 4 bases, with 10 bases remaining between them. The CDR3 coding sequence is TGTGCCAGCAGATACGCAGCATACAATGAGCAGTTCTTC. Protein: CASRYAAYNEQFF.

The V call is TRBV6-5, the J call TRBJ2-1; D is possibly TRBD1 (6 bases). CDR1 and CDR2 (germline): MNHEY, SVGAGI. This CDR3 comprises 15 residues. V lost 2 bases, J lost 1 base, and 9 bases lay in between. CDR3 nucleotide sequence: TGTGCCAGCAGTTACGACAGGTGGTCCTACAATGAGCAGTTCTTC. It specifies CASSYDRWSYNEQFF.

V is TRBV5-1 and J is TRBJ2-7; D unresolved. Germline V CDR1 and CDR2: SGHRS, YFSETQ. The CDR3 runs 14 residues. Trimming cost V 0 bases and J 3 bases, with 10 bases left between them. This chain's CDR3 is CASSLGHPRYEQYF. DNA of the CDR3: TGCGCCAGCAGCTTGGGTCACCCTCGCTACGAGCAGTACTTC.

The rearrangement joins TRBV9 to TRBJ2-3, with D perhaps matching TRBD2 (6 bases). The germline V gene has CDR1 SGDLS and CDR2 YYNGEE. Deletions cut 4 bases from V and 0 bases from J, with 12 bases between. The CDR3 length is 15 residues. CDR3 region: CASSIADQSTDTQYF. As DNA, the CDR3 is TGTGCCAGCAGCATAGCGGACCAGAGCACAGATACGCAGTATTTT. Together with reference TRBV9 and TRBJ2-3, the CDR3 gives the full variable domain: DSGVTQTPKHLITATGQRVTLRCSPRSGDLSVYWYQQSLDQGLQFLIQYYNGEERAKGNILERFSAQQFPDLHSELNLSSLELGDSALYFCASSIADQSTDTQYFGPGTRLTVL.

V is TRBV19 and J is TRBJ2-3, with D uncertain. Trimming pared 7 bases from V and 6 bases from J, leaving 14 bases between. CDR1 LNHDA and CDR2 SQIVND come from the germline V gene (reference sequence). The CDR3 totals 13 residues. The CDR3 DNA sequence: TGTGCCAGTATTCCGCCAGAAGGGGATACGCAGTATTTT. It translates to CASIPPEGDTQYF. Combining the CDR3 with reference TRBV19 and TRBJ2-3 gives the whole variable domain DGGITQSPKYLFRKEGQNVTLSCEQNLNHDAMYWYRQDPGQGLRLIYYSQIVNDFQKGDIAEGYSVSREKKESFPLTVTSAQKNPTAFYLCASIPPEGDTQYFGPGTRLTVL.

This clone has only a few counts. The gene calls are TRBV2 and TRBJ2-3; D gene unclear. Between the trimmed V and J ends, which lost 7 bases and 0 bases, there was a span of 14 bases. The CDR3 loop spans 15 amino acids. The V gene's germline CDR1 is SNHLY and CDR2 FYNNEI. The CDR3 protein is CASTEGPGSTDTQYF. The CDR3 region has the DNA TGTGCCAGCACGGAAGGGCCAGGAAGCACAGATACGCAGTATTTT. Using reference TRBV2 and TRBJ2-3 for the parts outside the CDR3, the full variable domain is EPEVTQTPSHQVTQMGQEVILRCVPISNHLYFYWYRQILGQKVEFLVSFYNNEISEKSEIFDDQFSVERPDGSNFTLKIRSTKLEDSAMYFCASTEGPGSTDTQYFGPGTRLTVL.

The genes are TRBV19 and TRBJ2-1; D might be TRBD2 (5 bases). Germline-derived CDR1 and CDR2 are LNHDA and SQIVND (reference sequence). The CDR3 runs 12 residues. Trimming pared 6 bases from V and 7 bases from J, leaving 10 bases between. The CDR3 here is CASRVGINEQFF. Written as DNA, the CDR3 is TGTGCCAGTAGGGTCGGGATAAATGAGCAGTTCTTC.

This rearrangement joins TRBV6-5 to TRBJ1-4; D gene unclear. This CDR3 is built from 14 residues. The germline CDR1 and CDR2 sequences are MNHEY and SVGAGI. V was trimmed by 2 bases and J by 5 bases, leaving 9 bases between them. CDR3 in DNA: TGTGCCAGCAGTTACGGGCAGCACAATGAAAAACTGTTTTTT. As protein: CASSYGQHNEKLFF.

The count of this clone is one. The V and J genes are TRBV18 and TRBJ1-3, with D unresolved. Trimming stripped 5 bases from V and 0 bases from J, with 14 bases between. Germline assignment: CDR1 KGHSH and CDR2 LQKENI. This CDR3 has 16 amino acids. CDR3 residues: CASSTPSAFSGNTIYF. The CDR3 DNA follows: TGTGCCAGCTCAACTCCTTCAGCGTTCTCTGGAAACACCATATATTTT.

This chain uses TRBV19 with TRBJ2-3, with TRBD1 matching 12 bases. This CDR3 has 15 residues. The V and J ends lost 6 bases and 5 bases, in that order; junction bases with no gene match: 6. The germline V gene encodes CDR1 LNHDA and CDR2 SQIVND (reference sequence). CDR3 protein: CASSVGQGAGDTQYF. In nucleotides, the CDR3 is TGTGCCAGTAGCGTGGGACAGGGGGCAGGAGATACGCAGTATTTT. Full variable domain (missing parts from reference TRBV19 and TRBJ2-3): DGGITQSPKYLFRKEGQNVTLSCEQNLNHDAMYWYRQDPGQGLRLIYYSQIVNDFQKGDIAEGYSVSREKKESFPLTVTSAQKNPTAFYLCASSVGQGAGDTQYFGPGTRLTVL.

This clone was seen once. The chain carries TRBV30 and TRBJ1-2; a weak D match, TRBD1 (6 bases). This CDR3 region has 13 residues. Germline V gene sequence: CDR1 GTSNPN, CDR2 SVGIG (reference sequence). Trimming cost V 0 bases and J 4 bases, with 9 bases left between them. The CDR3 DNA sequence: TGTGCCTGGAGTGTCGAGACAGGCTATGGCTACACCTTC. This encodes CAWSVETGYGYTF. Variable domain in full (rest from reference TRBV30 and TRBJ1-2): SQTIHQWPATLVQPVGSPLSLECTVEGTSNPNLYWYRQAAGRGLQLLFYSVGIGQISSEVPQNLSASRPQDRQFILSSKKLLLSDSGFYLCAWSVETGYGYTFGSGTRLTVV.

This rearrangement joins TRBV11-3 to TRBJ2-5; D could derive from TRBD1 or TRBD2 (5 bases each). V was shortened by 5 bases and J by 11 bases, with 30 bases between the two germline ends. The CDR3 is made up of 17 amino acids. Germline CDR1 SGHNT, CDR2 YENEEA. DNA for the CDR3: TGTGCCAGCAGCGCCGGGACGGCGTCTAGGAGTGGTTTGGAGCAGTACTTC. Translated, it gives CASSAGTASRSGLEQYF.

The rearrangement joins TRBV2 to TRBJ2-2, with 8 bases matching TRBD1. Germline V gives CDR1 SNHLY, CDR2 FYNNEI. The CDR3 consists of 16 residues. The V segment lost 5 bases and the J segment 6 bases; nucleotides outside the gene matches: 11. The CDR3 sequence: CASSQRQGKWPGELFF. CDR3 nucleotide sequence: TGTGCCAGCAGTCAGAGACAGGGGAAGTGGCCCGGGGAGCTGTTTTTT.

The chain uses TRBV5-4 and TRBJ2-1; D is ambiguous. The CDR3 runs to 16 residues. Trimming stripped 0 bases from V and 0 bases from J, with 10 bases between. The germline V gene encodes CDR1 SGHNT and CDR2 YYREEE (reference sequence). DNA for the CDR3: TGTGCCAGCAGCTTGGAGGCACATAGCTCCTACAATGAGCAGTTCTTC. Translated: CASSLEAHSSYNEQFF.

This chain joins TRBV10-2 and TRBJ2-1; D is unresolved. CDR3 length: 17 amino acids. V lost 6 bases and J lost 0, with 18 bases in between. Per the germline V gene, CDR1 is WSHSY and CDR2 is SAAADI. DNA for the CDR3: TGCGCCAGCAGCCTCGATGATACCAGCATCTCCTACAATGAGCAGTTCTTC. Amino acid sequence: CASSLDDTSISYNEQFF.

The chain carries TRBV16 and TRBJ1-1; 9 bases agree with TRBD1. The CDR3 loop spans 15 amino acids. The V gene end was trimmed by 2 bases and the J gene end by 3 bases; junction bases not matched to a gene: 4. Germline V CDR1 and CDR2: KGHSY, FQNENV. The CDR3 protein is CASSQLDRGDTEAFF. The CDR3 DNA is TGTGCCAGCAGCCAACTGGACAGGGGAGACACTGAAGCTTTCTTT.